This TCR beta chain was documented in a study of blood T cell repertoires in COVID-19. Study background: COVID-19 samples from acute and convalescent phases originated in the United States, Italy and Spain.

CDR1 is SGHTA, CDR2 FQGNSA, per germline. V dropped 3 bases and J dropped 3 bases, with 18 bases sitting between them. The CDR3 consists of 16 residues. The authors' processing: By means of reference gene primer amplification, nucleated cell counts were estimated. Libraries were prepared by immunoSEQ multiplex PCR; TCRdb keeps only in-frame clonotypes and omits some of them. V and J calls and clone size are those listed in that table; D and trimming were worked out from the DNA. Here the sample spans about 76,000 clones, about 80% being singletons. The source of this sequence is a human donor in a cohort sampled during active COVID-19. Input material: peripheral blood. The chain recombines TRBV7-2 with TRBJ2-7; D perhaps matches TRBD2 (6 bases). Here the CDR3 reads CASSLSSSAGLYEQYF. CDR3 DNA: TGTGCCAGCAGCTTGAGCAGTTCAGCGGGCCTCTACGAGCAGTACTTC.